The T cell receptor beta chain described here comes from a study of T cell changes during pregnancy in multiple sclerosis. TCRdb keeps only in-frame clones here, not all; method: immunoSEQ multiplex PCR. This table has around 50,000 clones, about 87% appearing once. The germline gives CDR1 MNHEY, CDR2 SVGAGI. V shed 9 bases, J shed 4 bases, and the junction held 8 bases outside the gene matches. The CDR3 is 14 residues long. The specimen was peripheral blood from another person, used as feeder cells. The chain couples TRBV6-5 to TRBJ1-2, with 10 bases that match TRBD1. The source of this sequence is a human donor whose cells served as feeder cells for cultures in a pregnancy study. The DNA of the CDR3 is TGTGCCAGTTCGACAGGGGGCGCTTTCTATGGCTACACCTTC. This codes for CASSTGGAFYGYTF.